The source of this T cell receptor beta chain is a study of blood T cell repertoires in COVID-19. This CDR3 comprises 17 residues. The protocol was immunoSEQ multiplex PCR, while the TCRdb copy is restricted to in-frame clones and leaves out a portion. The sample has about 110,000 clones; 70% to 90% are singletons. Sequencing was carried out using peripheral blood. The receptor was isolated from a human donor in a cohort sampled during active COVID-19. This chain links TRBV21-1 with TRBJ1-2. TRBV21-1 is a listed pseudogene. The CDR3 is CASSKVCAEKENYGYTF. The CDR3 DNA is TGTGCCAGCAGCAAAGTATGTGCGGAAAAGGAGAACTATGGCTACACCTTC.